This T cell receptor (beta chain) was sequenced in a study of regulatory T cells in long-lasting Graves disease. Whole-study results and caveats: The study found lower TCR diversity in persistent Graves' patients than in newly diagnosed ones.

TCR beta libraries were built with iRepertoire HTBI primers and Arm-PCR of CDR3 regions. Each CDR3 protein is one row after TCRdb ran MiXCR on the multiplex PCR reads. The profile shows 350,000 to 450,000 distinct CDR3 sequences, roughly 21% of them singletons. This clonotype was found a few times. No antigen is known for it. Time point here: persistent/refractory GD, antithyroid drugs over 5 years with positive TRAb. Following extraction of RNA from PBMCs, that RNA was used to make the TCR library. The CDR3 spans 11 residues. With 2 bases removed from V and 8 bases from J, the gap between germline ends came to 6 bases. Germline V gene data show CDR1 as MNHNS and CDR2 as SASEGT.

The origin of this receptor is a female donor with Graves disease. J is TRBJ1-1 and V is TRBV6-1; D not certain. The sample in question was peripheral blood mononuclear cells (PBMCs), obtained when the disease was refractory, from a patient treated with antithyroid drugs. The CDR3 DNA reads as TGTGCCAGCAGTGAAATACAGGAAGCTTTCTTT. The encoded protein is CASSEIQEAFF.